A single sample gave rise to the 15 T cell receptor beta chains below, sequenced in a study of beta chain features in type 1 diabetes. Expressed TCRB transcripts were sequenced because the entire RNA isolate underwent reverse transcription. Assay: immunoSEQ multiplex PCR; the TCRdb copy retains only in-frame clones and omits some. The profile covers fewer than 650,000 clones, with roughly 15% appearing a single time and 0.093% taken by the ten largest. The source material was naive CD4+ T cells from blood. These receptors were obtained from a man between 18 and 35 years old in good health.

The sample holds a few counts of this clone. J is TRBJ1-1 and V is TRBV11-2; no reliable D call. The CDR3 spans 15 residues. V was pared by 5 bases and J by 2 bases, with 15 bases between. Germline values: CDR1 SGHAT, CDR2 FQNNGV. CDR3 bases: TGTGCCAGCAGCCCACTGACCGGCCTTAACACTGAAGCTTTCTTT. It is translated as CASSPLTGLNTEAFF.

Remarks on this clone: This sample includes further DNA sequences coding for the same CDR3. In DNA, the CDR3 is TGTGCCAGCAGCGTGACGGGTAACACTGAAGCTTTCTTT. The encoded protein is CASSVTGNTEAFF. The chain has TRBV9 and TRBJ1-1; D is uncertain. The CDR3 is made up of 13 amino acids. Trimming took 2 bases from V and 2 from J, leaving 7 bases between them. Looked up from germline, CDR1 is SGDLS and CDR2 is YYNGEE.

This clone was seen more than once but under ten times. Compared with germline, one end of the junction differs, possibly owing to a read error. The CDR3 sequence is CASSQQQNTEAFF. The CDR3 DNA reads TGTGCTAGCAGCCAACAGCAGAACACTGAAGCTTTCTTT. V is TRBV7-7 and J is TRBJ1-1; D gene unclear. The CDR3 length is 13 residues. Germline CDR1 SSHAT, CDR2 FNYEAQ (reference sequence).

This CDR3 is CAISGPSGPLSQYF. CDR3 DNA sequence: TGTGCCATCAGTGGACCTAGCGGGCCCTTGTCGCAGTATTTT. J is TRBJ2-3 and V is TRBV10-3; 8 bases are shared with TRBD2. Germline trimming cut 4 bases from V and 10 bases from J; bases unmatched to any gene: 10. Germline V lookup: CDR1 ENHRY, CDR2 SYGVKD. The CDR3 is 14 residues long.

This clone was counted many times. V is TRBV13 and J is TRBJ1-2, with D possibly matching TRBD1 (5 bases). CDR3 size: 13 residues. Per germline, CDR1 PRHDT and CDR2 FYEKMQ (reference sequence). V lost 10 bases and J 5 bases, leaving 17 bases between the germline ends. This CDR3 is CATGDRRDYGYTF. The CDR3, as DNA: TGTGCCACGGGGGACCGACGGGATTATGGCTACACCTTC.

This clone has more than one count but fewer than ten. The chain carries TRBV7-2 and TRBJ2-5; D perhaps matches TRBD2 (5 bases). Germline CDR1 reads SGHTA; CDR2 reads FQGNSA. CDR3 length equals 17 residues. Trimming left V 1 base short and J 5 bases short, with 20 bases between. CDR3 loop: CASSLDRGTRSKETQYF. The CDR3 bases are TGTGCCAGCAGCTTAGATCGGGGAACTCGAAGCAAGGAGACCCAGTACTTC. The full variable domain, completed using reference TRBV7-2 and TRBJ2-5, is GAGVSQSPSNKVTEKGKDVELRCDPISGHTALYWYRQSLGQGLEFLIYFQGNSAPDKSGLPSDRFSAERTGGSVSTLTIQRTQQEDSAVYLCASSLDRGTRSKETQYFGPGTRLLVL.

This clone was detected a few times. The CDR3 nucleotides read TGTGCCAGCAGTTACTCGACAGGGAACACTGAAGCTTTCTTT. Translation: CASSYSTGNTEAFF. The chain is built from TRBV6-5 and TRBJ1-1, with D maybe TRBD1 (6 bases). Trimming removed 0 bases from V and 1 base from J, with 6 bases in between. In germline, CDR1 is MNHEY, CDR2 SVGAGI. The CDR3 spans 14 residues.

The chain recombines TRBV28 with TRBJ2-3, with 7 nucleotides matching TRBD1. This CDR3 is built from 16 residues. Germline trimming cut 6 bases from V and 5 bases from J; bases unmatched to any gene: 14. Germline V gives CDR1 MDHEN, CDR2 SYDVKM. CDR3 coding DNA: TGTGCCAGCAGCACCAAGCACAGGGGATTGCGAGATACGCAGTATTTT. Translated: CASSTKHRGLRDTQYF.

This clone has a count of ten or more. The chain is built from TRBV14 and TRBJ2-1; D gene uncertain. Germline CDR1 SGHDN, CDR2 FVKESK. The CDR3 has 15 residues. Trimming took 4 bases from V and 0 from J, leaving 10 bases between them. The DNA of the CDR3 is TGTGCCAGCAGCCCTCGTAGGAGCTCCTACAATGAGCAGTTCTTC. Translating it yields CASSPRRSSYNEQFF.

This clone appeared a few times. The rearrangement joins TRBV28 to TRBJ2-7; D is unresolved. Germline V CDR1 and CDR2: MDHEN, SYDVKM. This CDR3 spans 11 amino acids. Trimming removed 3 bases at V and 7 bases at J, with 7 bases between. The CDR3 here is CASSLGLEQYF. CDR3 bases: TGTGCCAGCAGTTTGGGCCTGGAGCAGTACTTC.

This clone was seen more than once but under ten times. This CDR3 is also generated by other DNA sequences in the sample. The rearrangement links TRBV7-2 to TRBJ2-5, with a tentative D call TRBD2 (5 bases). The CDR3 sequence is 16 residues long. CDR1 is SGHTA, CDR2 FQGNSA, per germline. With 1 base removed from V and 1 base from J, the gap between germline ends came to 13 bases. Here the CDR3 reads CASSLGVAGGQETQYF. CDR3 DNA sequence: TGTGCCAGCAGCTTAGGAGTCGCGGGCGGCCAAGAGACCCAGTACTTC.

This clone was observed a few times. The chain employs TRBV19 and TRBJ2-6; D gene unclear. The CDR3 covers 15 residues. Between the trimmed V and J ends, which lost 1 base and 0 bases, there was a span of 4 bases. The germline CDR1 and CDR2 sequences are LNHDA and SQIVND (reference sequence). CDR3 amino acids: CASSIGTSGANVLTF. The CDR3 nucleotides read TGTGCCAGTAGTATAGGCACCTCTGGGGCCAACGTCCTGACTTTC.

This clone was picked up a small number of times. The chain recombines TRBV6-4 with TRBJ1-1; 7 bases are shared with TRBD1. The CDR3 loop spans 17 amino acids. V trimming: 2 bases; J trimming: 3 bases; junction bases outside the gene matches: 12. Per germline, CDR1 MRHNA and CDR2 SNTAGT. CDR3 nucleotide sequence: TGTGCCAGCAGTGACCTCAGACAGGGAGGTCCAGACACTGAAGCTTTCTTT. Protein sequence: CASSDLRQGGPDTEAFF.

There are a few counts of this clone. Other nucleotide sequences in the sample specify the same CDR3. The chain uses TRBV9 and TRBJ1-5, with D unclear. CDR3 length equals 14 residues. Per germline, CDR1 SGDLS and CDR2 YYNGEE. Trimming pared 0 bases from V and 2 bases from J, leaving 6 bases between. CDR3 sequence: CASSVGGGNQPQHF. CDR3 bases: TGTGCCAGCAGCGTAGGTGGGGGCAATCAGCCCCAGCATTTT.

This clone was observed a few times. This chain links TRBV10-3 with TRBJ2-3, with TRBD1 matching over 8 bases. Germline V lookup: CDR1 ENHRY, CDR2 SYGVKD. The CDR3 is 16 amino acids. Trimming at V came to 4 bases and at J to 5 bases, leaving 11 bases not matched to a gene. The CDR3 DNA is TGTGCCATCAGTGGGGCCGGGACAGGTGTGAAAGATACGCAGTATTTT. Translation gives CAISGAGTGVKDTQYF.